This section outlines one T cell receptor beta chain sequence together with its context. This entry belongs to a study of blood T cell repertoires in COVID-19. Study background: Samples taken during acute and convalescent COVID-19 were collected in the United States, Italy and Spain.

Method: immunoSEQ multiplex PCR; TCRdb's copy keeps in-frame clones and lacks some. Of 250,000 to 350,000 clones in the sample, about 87% were seen once. Recovered status in Cohort 3 required two negative PCRs, clearance, or symptom resolution. Germline assignment: CDR1 DFQATT and CDR2 SNEGSKA (reference sequence). The V end was cut by 3 bases, the J end by 1 base, with 13 bases between. This CDR3 comprises 15 residues. This sequence was found in a woman aged 18-29 years who had recovered from COVID-19. The sequencing sample was made of PBMCs or T cells enriched from blood (not recorded which). The chain has TRBV20-1 and TRBJ1-5; D perhaps matches TRBD1 (5 bases). CDR3 residues: CSASNQGGSNQPQHF. The CDR3 nucleotides are TGCAGTGCTAGTAACCAGGGAGGAAGCAATCAGCCCCAGCATTTT.